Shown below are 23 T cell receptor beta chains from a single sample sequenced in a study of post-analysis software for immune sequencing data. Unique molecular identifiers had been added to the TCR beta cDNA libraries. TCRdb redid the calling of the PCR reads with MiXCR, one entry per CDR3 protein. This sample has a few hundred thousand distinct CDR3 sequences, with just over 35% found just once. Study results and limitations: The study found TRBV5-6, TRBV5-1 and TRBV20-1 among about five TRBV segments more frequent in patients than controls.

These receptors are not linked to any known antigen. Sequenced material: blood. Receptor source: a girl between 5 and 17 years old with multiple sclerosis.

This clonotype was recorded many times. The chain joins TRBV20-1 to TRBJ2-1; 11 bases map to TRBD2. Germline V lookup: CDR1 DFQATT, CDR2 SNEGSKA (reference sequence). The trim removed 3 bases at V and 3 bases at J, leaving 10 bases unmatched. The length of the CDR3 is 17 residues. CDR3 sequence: CSASKASGRPLYNEQFF. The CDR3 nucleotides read TGCAGTGCTAGTAAGGCTAGCGGGAGGCCCCTCTACAATGAGCAGTTCTTC.

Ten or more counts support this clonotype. CDR3 protein: CASSEVGQPQHF. Written as DNA, the CDR3 is TGTGCCAGCAGTGAAGTTGGTCAGCCCCAGCATTTT. The V call is TRBV6-1, the J call TRBJ1-5, with D unclear. Germline V gives CDR1 MNHNS, CDR2 SASEGT. V lost 1 base to trimming and J lost 6 bases, with 4 bases between them. There are 12 residues in the CDR3.

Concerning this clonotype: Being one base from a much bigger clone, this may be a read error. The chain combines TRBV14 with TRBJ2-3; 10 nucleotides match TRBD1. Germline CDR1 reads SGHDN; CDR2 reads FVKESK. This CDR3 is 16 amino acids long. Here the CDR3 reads CASSPRTGGNIDTHYF. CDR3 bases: TGTGCCAGCAGCCCCCGGACAGGGGGTAATATAGATACGCATTATTTT.

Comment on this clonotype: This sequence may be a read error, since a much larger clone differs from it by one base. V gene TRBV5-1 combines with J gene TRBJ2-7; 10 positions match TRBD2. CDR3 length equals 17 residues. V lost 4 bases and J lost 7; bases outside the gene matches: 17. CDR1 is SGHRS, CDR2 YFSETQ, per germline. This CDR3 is CASSQRLAGTFYNEQYF. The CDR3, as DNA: TGCGCCAGCAGCCAGAGACTAGCGGGTACCTTTTACAATGAGCAGTACTTC.

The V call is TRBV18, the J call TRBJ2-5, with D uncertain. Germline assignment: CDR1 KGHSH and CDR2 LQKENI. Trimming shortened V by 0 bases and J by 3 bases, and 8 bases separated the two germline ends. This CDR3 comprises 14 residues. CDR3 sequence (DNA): TGTGCCAGCTCACCACCGGCAAACAAAGAGACCCAGTACTTC. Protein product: CASSPPANKETQYF.

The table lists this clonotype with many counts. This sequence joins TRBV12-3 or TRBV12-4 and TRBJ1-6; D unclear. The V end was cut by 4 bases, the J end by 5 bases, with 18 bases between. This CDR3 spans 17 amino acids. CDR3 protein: CASSSESLRPDNSPLHF. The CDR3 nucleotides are TGTGCCAGCAGTTCTGAATCCCTCCGGCCAGATAATTCACCCCTCCACTTT.

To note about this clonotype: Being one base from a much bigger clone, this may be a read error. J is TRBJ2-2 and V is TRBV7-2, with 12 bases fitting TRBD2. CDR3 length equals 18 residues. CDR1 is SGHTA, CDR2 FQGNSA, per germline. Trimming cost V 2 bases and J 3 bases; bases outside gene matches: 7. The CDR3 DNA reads TGTGCCAGCAGCTTACTCCCTAGCGGGGGGGCCGACACCGGGGAGCTGTTTTTT. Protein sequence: CASSLLPSGGADTGELFF.

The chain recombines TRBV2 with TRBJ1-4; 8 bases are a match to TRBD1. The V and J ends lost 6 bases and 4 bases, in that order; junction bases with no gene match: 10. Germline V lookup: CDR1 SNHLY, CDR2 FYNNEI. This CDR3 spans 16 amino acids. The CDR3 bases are TGTGCCAGCAGGAGACCTCCAGGGGGCGGTAATGAAAAACTGTTTTTT. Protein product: CASRRPPGGGNEKLFF.

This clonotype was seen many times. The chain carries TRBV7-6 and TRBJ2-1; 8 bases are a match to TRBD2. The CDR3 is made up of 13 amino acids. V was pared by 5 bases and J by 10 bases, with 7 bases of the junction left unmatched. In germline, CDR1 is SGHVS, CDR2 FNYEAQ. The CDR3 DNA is TGTGCCAGCAGCCGTGTGTCGGGGGGGGAGCAGTTCTTC. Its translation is CASSRVSGGEQFF.

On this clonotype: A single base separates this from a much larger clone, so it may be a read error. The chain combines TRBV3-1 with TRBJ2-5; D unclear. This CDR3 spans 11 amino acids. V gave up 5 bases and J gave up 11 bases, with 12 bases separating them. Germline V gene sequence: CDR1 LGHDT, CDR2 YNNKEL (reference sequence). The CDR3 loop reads CASSVTNEQYF. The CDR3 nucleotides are TGTGCCAGCAGCGTAACCAATGAGCAGTACTTC.

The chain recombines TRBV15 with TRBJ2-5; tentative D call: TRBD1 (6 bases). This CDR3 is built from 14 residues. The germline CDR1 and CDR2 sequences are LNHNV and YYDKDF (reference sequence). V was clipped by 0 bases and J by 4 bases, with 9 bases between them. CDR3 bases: TGTGCCACCAGCAGAGATGTGGGGGCAGAGACCCAGTACTTC. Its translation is CATSRDVGAETQYF.

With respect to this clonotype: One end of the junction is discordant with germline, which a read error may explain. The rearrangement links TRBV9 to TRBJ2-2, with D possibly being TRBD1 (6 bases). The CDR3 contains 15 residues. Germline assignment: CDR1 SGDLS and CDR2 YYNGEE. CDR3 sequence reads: CASSVRSGDTGERFF. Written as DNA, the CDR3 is TGTGCCAGCAGCGTAAGGTCAGGGGACACCGGGGAGCGGTTTTTT.

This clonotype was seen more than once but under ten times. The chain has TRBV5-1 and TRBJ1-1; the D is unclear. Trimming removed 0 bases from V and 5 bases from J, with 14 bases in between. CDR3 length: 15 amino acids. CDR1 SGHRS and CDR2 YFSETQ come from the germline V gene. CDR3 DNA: TGCGCCAGCAGCTTGGGGGCCGCCCCGACGACTGAAGCTTTCTTT. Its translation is CASSLGAAPTTEAFF.

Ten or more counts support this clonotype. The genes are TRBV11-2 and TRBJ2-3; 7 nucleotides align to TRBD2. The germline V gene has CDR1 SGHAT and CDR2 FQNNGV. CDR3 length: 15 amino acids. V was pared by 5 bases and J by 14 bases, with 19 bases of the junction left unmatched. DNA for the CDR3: TGTGCCAGCAGCCCCCGGAGGATAGCGGGTTCTATCGGGTATTTT. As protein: CASSPRRIAGSIGYF.

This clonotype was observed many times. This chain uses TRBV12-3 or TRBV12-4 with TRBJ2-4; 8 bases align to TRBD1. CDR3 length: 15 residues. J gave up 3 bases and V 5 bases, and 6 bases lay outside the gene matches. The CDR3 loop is CASSARGLVKNIQYF. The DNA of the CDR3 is TGTGCCAGCAGTGCCAGGGGGCTGGTCAAAAACATTCAGTACTTC.

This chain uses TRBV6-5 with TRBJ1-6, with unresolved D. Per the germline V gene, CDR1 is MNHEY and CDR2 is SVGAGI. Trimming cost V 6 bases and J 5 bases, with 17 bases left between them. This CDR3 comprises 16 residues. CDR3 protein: CASRPRIGADNSPLHF. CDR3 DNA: TGTGCCAGCAGACCCCGTATCGGCGCCGATAATTCACCCCTCCACTTT.

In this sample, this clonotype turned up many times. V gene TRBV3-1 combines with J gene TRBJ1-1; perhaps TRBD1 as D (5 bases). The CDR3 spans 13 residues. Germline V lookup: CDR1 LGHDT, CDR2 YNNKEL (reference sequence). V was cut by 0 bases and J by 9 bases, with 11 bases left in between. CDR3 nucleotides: TGTGCCAGCAGCCAAGAGCTCGGGGCCAAAGCTTTCTTT. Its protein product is CASSQELGAKAFF.

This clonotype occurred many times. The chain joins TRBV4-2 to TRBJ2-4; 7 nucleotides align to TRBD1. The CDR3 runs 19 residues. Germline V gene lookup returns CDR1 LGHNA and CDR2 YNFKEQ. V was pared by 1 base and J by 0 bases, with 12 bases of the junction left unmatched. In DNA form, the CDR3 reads TGTGCCAGCAGCCAAGGAGGGGGACAGCTCTTTCTAGCCAAAAACATTCAGTACTTC. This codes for CASSQGGGQLFLAKNIQYF.

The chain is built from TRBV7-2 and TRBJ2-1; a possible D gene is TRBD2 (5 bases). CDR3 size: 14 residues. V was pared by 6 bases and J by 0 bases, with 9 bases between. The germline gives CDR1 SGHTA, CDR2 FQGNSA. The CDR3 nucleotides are TGTGCCAGCAGGGGGAGTGGCTCCTACAATGAGCAGTTCTTC. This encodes CASRGSGSYNEQFF.

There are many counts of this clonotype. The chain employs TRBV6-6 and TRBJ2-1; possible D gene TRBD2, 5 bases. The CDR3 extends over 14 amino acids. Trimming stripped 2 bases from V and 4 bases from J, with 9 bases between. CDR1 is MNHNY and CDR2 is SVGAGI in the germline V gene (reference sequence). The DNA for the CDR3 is TGTGCCAGCAGTTACGACGGGGTTTACAATGAGCAGTTCTTC. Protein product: CASSYDGVYNEQFF.

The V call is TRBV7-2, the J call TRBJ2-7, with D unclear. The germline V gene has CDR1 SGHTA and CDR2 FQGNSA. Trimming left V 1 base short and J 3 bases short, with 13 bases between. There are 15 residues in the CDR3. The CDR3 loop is CASSLGLGQSYEQYF. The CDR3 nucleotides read TGTGCCAGCAGCTTAGGTCTTGGCCAGAGCTACGAGCAGTACTTC.

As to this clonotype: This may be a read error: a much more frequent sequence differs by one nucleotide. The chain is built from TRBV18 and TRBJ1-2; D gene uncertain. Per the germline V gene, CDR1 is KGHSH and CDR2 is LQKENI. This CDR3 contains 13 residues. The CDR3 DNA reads TGTGTCAGCTCACCACCGCAGCAACATGGCTACACCTTC. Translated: CVSSPPQQHGYTF.

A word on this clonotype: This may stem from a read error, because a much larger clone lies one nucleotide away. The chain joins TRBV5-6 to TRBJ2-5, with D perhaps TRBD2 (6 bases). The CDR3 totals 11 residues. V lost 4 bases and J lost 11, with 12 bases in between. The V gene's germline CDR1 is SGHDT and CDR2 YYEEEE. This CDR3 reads CASSRGELQYF. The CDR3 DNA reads TGTGCCAGCAGCCGCGGGGAGCTTCAGTACTTC.